This TCR beta chain was obtained from a study of CD4 T cells in relation to SARS-CoV-2 and coronaviruses. Study in general: ViraFEST: roughly ten-day antigen culture of PBMCs, then TCR beta CDR3 sequencing. The negative reference was HIV-1 Nef peptide pool or peptide-free culture.

Unexposed donor CD4+ T cells date from 2011-2018, before the COVID-19 pandemic. CD4+ T cells were isolated from the cells after around 10 days of culture. Cells permitting, SARS-CoV-2 S/N and four cold-coronavirus spikes were tested on unexposed-donor CD4+ T cells. As regards this clone: Its antigen remains unknown.

TCRdb keeps only in-frame clones here, not all; method: immunoSEQ multiplex PCR. The sample contains about 21,000 clones, around 76% of which appear only once. Germline V gene sequence: CDR1 SGHDT, CDR2 YYEEEE. V lost 0 bases to trimming and J lost 8 bases, with 13 bases between them. The CDR3 has 14 residues. The genes are TRBV5-6 and TRBJ2-3; D tentatively fits TRBD1 or TRBD2 (5 bases each). The source is a human donor in good health. Sequenced input: CD4+ T cells from PBMCs, cultured in vitro. Here the CDR3 reads CASSLGQGDGTQYF. The CDR3, as DNA: TGTGCCAGCAGCTTGGGGCAGGGAGATGGTACGCAGTATTTT.